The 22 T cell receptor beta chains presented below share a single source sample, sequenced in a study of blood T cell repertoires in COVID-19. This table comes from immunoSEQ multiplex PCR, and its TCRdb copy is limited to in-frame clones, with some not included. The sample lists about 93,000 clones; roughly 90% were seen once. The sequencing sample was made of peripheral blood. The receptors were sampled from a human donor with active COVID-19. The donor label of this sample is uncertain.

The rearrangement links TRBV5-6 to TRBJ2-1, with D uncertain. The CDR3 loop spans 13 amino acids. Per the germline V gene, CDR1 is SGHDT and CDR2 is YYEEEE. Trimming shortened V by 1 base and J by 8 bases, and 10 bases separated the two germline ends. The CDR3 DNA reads TGTGCCAGCAGCTTGTCCTCGTTCGATGAGCAGTTCTTC. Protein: CASSLSSFDEQFF.

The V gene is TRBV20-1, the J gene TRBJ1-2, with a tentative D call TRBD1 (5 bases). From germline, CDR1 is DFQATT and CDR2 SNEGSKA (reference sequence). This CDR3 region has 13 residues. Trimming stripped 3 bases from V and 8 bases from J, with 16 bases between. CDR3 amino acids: CSASVRVVGGYTF. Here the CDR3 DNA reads TGCAGTGCTAGTGTCAGGGTGGTGGGCGGCTACACCTTC.

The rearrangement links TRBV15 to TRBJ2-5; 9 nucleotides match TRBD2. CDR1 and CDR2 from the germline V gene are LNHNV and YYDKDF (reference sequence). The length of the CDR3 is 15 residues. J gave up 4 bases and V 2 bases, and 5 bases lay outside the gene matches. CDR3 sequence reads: CATSRFQRGVETQYF. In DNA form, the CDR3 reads TGTGCCACCAGCAGATTTCAGCGGGGGGTAGAGACCCAGTACTTC.

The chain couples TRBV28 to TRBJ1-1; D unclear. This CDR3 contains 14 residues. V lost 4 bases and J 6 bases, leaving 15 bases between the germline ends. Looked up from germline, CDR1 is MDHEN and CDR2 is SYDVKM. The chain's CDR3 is CASSSLSPGAEAFF. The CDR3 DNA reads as TGTGCCAGCAGTTCGTTATCCCCGGGAGCTGAAGCTTTCTTT.

Written as DNA, the CDR3 is TGTGCCAGCAGTTCGGTGACAACACCCTCCTACGAGCAGTACTTC. Translating it yields CASSSVTTPSYEQYF. J is TRBJ2-7 and V is TRBV6-5; D remains unclear. V shed 4 bases and J shed 0 bases, with 13 bases lying between them. This CDR3 contains 15 residues. Germline V gene sequence: CDR1 MNHEY, CDR2 SVGAGI.

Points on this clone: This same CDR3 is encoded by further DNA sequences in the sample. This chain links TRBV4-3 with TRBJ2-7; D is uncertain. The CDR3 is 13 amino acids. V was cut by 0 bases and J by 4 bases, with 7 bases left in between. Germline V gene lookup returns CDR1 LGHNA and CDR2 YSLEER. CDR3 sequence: CASSQDSGYEQYF. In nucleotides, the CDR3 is TGCGCCAGCAGCCAAGATTCGGGTTACGAGCAGTACTTC.

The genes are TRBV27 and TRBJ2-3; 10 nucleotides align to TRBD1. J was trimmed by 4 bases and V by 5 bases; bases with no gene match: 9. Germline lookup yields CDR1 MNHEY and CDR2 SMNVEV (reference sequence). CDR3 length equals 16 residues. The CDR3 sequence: CASSPHGTGVADTQYF. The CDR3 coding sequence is TGTGCCAGCAGTCCCCACGGGACAGGGGTGGCAGATACGCAGTATTTT.

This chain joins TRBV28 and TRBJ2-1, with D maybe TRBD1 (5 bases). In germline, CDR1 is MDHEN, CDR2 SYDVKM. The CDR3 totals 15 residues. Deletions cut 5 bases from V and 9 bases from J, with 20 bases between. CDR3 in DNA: TGTGCCAGCAGTATACTGTCGCAGGGTTGGGGTGAGCAGTTCTTC. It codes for CASSILSQGWGEQFF. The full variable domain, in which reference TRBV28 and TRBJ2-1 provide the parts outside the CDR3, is DVKVTQSSRYLVKRTGEKVFLECVQDMDHENMFWYRQDPGLGLRLIYFSYDVKMKEKGDIPEGYSVSREKKERFSLILESASTNQTSMYLCASSILSQGWGEQFFGPGTRLTVL.

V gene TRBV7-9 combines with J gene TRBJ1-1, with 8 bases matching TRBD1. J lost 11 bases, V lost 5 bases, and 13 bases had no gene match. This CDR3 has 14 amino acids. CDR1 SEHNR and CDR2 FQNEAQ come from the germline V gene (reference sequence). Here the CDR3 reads CASSRPGGRAAAFF. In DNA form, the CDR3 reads TGTGCCAGCAGCCGCCCAGGGGGCAGGGCGGCCGCTTTCTTT.

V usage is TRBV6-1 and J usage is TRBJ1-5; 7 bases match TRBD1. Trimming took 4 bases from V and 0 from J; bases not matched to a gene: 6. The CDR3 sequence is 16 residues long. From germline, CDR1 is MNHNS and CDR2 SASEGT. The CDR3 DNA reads TGTGCCAGCAGTGGAACAGGGGCGAATAGCAATCAGCCCCAGCATTTT. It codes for CASSGTGANSNQPQHF.

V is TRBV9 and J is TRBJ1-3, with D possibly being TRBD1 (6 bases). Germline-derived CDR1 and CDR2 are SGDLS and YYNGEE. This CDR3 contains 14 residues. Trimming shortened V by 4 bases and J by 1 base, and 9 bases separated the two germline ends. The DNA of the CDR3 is TGTGCCAGCAGCCAAGGGGGTTCTGGAAACACCATATATTTT. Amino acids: CASSQGGSGNTIYF. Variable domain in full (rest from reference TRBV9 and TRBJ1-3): DSGVTQTPKHLITATGQRVTLRCSPRSGDLSVYWYQQSLDQGLQFLIQYYNGEERAKGNILERFSAQQFPDLHSELNLSSLELGDSALYFCASSQGGSGNTIYFGEGSWLTVV.

The CDR3 is CASSQGRGPYEQYF. The CDR3 DNA reads TGCGCCAGCAGCCAAGGGCGGGGCCCCTACGAGCAGTACTTC. The chain links TRBV4-1 to TRBJ2-7; D might be TRBD2 (6 bases). The germline V gene has CDR1 MGHRA and CDR2 YSYEKL. This CDR3 spans 14 amino acids. Trimming pared 1 base from V and 2 bases from J, leaving 9 bases between.

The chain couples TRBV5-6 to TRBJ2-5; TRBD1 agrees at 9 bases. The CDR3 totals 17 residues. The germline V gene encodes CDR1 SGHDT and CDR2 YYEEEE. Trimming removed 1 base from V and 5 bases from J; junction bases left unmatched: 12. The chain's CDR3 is CASSLTGTGYGEETQYF. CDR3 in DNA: TGTGCCAGCAGCTTGACCGGGACAGGGTATGGCGAGGAGACCCAGTACTTC. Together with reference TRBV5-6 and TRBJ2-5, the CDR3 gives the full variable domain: DAGVTQSPTHLIKTRGQQVTLRCSPKSGHDTVSWYQQALGQGPQFIFQYYEEEERQRGNFPDRFSGHQFPNYSSELNVNALLLGDSALYLCASSLTGTGYGEETQYFGPGTRLLVL.

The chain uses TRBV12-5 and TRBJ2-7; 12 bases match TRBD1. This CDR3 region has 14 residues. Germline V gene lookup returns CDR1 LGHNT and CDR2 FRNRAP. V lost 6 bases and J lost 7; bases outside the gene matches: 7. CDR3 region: CASGRDRGPGEQYF. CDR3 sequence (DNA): TGTGCTAGTGGCCGGGACAGGGGGCCGGGGGAGCAGTACTTC.

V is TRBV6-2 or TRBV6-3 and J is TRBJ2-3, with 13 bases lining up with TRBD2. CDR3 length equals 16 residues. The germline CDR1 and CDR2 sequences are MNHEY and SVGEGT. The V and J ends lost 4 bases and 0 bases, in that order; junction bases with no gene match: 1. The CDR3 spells CASSSGLAGSTDTQYF. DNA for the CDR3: TGTGCCAGCAGTTCGGGACTAGCGGGAAGCACAGATACGCAGTATTTT.

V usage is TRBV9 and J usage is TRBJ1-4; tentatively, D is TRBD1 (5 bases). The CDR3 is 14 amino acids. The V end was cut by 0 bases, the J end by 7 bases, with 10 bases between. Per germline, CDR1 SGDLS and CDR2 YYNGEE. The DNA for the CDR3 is TGTGCCAGCAGCGTAGGGACACTAAGTGAAAAACTGTTTTTT. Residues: CASSVGTLSEKLFF.

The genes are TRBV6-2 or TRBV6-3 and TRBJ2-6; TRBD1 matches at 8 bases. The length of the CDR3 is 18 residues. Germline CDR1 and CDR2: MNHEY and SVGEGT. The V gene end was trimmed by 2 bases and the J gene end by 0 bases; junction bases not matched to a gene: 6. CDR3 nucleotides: TGTGCCAGCAGTTACAGGACAGGGTTAATCTCTGGGGCCAACGTCCTGACTTTC. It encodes CASSYRTGLISGANVLTF.

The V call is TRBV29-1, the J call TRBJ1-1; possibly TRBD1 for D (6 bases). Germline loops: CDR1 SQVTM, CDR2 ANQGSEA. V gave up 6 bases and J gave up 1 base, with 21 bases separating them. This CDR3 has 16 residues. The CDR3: CSVVVTGFVGNTEAFF. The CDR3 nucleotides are TGCAGCGTAGTGGTAACAGGGTTTGTTGGGAACACTGAAGCTTTCTTT.

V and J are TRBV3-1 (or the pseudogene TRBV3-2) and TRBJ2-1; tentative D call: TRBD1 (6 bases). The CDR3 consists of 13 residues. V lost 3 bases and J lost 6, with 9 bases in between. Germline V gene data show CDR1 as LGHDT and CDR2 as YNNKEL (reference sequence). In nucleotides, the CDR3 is TGTGCCAGCAGCCAGGGGGCGAGCAATGAGCAGTTCTTC. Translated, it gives CASSQGASNEQFF.

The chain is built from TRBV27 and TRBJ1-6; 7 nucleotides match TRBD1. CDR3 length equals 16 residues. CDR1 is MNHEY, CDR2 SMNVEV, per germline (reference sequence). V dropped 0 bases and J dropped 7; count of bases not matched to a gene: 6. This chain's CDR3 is CASSLSGTAFNSPLHF. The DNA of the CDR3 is TGTGCCAGCAGTTTATCAGGGACAGCATTCAATTCACCCCTCCACTTT.

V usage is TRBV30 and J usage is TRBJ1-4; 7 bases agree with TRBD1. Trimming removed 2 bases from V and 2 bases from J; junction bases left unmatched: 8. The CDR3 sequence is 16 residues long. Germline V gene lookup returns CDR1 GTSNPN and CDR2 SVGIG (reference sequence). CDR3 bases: TGTGCCTGGAGTATACCCCACAGGGGCACTAATGAAAAACTGTTTTTT. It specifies CAWSIPHRGTNEKLFF.

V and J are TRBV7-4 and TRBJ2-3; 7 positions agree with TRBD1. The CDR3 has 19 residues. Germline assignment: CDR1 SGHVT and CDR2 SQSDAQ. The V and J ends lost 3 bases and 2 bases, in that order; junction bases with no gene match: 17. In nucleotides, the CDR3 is TGTGCCAGCAGCTTCTATGGGACAGTAGGTAAGACTTTCACAGATACGCAGTATTTT. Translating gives CASSFYGTVGKTFTDTQYF. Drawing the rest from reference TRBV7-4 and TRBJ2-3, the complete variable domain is GAGVSQSPRYKVAKRGRDVALRCDSISGHVTLYWYRQTLGQGSEVLTYSQSDAQRDKSGRPSGRFSAERPERSVSTLKIQRTEQGDSAVYLCASSFYGTVGKTFTDTQYFGPGTRLTVL.